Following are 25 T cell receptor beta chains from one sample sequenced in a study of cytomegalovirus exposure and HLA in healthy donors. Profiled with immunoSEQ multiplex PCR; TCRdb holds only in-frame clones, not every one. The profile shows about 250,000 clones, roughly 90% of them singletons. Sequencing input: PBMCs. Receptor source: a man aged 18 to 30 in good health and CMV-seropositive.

The CDR3 sequence: CASSRRQGEAFF. CDR3 nucleotides: TGCGCCAGCAGCCGTAGACAGGGCGAAGCTTTCTTT. The V gene is TRBV4-1, the J gene TRBJ1-1; 7 nucleotides match TRBD1. The CDR3 has 12 residues. Germline V lookup: CDR1 MGHRA, CDR2 YSYEKL. Germline trimming cut 4 bases from V and 8 bases from J; bases unmatched to any gene: 4.

In DNA form, the CDR3 reads TGTGCCAGCAGCCCCCTAGCGGAGGACTACAATGAGCAGTTCTTC. Amino acids: CASSPLAEDYNEQFF. The chain has TRBV7-6 and TRBJ2-1, with TRBD2 matching over 7 bases. Trimming cost V 5 bases and J 3 bases; bases outside gene matches: 7. Germline V gives CDR1 SGHVS, CDR2 FNYEAQ. This CDR3 comprises 15 residues. Together with reference TRBV7-6 and TRBJ2-1, the CDR3 gives the full variable domain: GAGVSQSPRYKVTKRGQDVALRCDPISGHVSLYWYRQALGQGPEFLTYFNYEAQQDKSGLPNDRFSAERPEGSISTLTIQRTEQRDSAMYRCASSPLAEDYNEQFFGPGTRLTVL.

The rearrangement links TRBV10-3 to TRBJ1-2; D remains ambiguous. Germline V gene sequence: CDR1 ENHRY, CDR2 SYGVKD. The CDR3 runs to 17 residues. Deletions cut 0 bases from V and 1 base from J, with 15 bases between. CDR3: CAISESKSVLNNYGYTF. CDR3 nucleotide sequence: TGTGCCATCAGTGAGTCTAAATCCGTCCTTAATAACTATGGCTACACCTTC.

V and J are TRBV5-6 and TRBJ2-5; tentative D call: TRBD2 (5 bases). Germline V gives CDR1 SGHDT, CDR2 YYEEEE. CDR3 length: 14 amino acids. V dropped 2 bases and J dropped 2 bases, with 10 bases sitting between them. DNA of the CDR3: TGTGCCAGCAGCTTTTTTAGCGAGCAAGAGACCCAGTACTTC. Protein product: CASSFFSEQETQYF.

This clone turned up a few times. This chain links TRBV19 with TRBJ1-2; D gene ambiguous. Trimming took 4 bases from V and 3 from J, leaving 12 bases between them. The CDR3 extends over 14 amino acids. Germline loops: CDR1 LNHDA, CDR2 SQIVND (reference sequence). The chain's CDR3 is CASSTPTEDYGYTF. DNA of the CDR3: TGTGCCAGTAGTACACCGACCGAGGACTATGGCTACACCTTC.

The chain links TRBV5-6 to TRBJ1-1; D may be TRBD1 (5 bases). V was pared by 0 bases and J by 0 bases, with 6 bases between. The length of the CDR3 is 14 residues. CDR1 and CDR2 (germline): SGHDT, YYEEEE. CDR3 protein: CASSLDRMNTEAFF. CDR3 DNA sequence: TGTGCCAGCAGCTTGGACAGGATGAACACTGAAGCTTTCTTT.

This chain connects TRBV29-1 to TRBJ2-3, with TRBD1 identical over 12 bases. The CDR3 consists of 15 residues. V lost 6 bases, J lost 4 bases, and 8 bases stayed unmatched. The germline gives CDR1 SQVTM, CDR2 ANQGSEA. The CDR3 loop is CSVGMGQGAPDTQYF. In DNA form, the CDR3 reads TGCAGCGTCGGAATGGGACAGGGGGCTCCAGATACGCAGTATTTT.

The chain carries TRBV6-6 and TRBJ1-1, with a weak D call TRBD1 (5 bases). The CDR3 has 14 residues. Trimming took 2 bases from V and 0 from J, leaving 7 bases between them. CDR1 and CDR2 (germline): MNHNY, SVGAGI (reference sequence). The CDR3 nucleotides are TGTGCCAGCAGTTACCCAGGGCTGAACACTGAAGCTTTCTTT. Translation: CASSYPGLNTEAFF.

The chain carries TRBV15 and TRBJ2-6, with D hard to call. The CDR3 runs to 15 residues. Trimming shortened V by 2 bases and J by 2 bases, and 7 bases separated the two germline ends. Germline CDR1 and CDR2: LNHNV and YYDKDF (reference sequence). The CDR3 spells CATSRIVTGANVLTF. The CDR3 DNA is TGTGCCACCAGCAGAATTGTAACTGGGGCCAACGTCCTGACTTTC.

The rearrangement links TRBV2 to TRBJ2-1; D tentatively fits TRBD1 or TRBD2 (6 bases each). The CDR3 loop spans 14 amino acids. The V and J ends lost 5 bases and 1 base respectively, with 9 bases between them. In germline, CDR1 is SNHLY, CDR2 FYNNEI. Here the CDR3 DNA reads TGTGCCAGCAGTCGAGGGGGGTCCTACAATGAGCAGTTCTTC. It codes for CASSRGGSYNEQFF. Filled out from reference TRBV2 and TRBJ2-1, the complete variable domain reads EPEVTQTPSHQVTQMGQEVILRCVPISNHLYFYWYRQILGQKVEFLVSFYNNEISEKSEIFDDQFSVERPDGSNFTLKIRSTKLEDSAMYFCASSRGGSYNEQFFGPGTRLTVL.

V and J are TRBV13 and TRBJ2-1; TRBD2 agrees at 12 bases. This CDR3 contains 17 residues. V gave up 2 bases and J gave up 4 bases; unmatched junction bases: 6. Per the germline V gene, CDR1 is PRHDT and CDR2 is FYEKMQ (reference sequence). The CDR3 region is CASSLWPSGRGYNEQFF. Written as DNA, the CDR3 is TGTGCCAGCAGCTTATGGCCTAGCGGGAGGGGGTACAATGAGCAGTTCTTC.

The CDR3 here is CASSYLGGSQTHEQYF. CDR3 nucleotide sequence: TGTGCCAGCAGCTACCTTGGAGGGAGCCAAACCCACGAGCAGTACTTC. J is TRBJ2-7 and V is TRBV7-3; the D gene is possibly TRBD2 (6 bases). Trimming stripped 4 bases from V and 5 bases from J, with 21 bases between. The germline gives CDR1 SGHTA, CDR2 FQGTGA. The CDR3 is 16 residues long. Full variable domain (rest looked up from reference TRBV7-3 and TRBJ2-7): GAGVSQTPSNKVTEKGKYVELRCDPISGHTALYWYRQSLGQGPEFLIYFQGTGAADDSGLPNDRFFAVRPEGSVSTLKIQRTERGDSAVYLCASSYLGGSQTHEQYFGPGTRLTVT.

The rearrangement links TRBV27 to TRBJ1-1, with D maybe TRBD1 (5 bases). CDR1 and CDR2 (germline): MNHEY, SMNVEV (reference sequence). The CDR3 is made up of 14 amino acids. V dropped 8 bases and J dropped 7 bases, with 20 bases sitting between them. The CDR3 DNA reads TGTGCCAGCGGTACCGGGACCTACTTTAGTGAAGCTTTCTTT. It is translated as CASGTGTYFSEAFF.

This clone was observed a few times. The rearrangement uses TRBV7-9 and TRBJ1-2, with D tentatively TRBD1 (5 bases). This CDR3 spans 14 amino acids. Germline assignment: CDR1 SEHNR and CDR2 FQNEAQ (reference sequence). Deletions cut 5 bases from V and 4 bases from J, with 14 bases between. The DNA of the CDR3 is TGTGCCAGCAGCCCTCAGCGGGGGGTCTATGGCTACACCTTC. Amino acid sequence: CASSPQRGVYGYTF.

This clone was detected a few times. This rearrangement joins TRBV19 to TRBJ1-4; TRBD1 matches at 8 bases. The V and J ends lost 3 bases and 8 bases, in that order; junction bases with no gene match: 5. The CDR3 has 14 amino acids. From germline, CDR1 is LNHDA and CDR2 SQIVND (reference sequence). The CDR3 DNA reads TGTGCCAGTAGTATCGGACAGGGTGTGGAAAAACTGTTTTTT. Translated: CASSIGQGVEKLFF.

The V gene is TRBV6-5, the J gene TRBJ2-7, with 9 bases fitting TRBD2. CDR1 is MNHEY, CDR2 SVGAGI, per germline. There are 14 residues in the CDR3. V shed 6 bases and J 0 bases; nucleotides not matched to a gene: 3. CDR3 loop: CASRPGLASYEQYF. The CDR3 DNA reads TGTGCCAGCAGACCGGGACTAGCCTCCTACGAGCAGTACTTC.

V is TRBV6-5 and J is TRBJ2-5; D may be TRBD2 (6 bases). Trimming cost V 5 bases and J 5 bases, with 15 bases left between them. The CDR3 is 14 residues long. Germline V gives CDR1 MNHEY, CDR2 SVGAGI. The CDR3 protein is CASSPRSGRETQYF. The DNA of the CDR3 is TGTGCCAGCAGTCCCCGTTCGGGGAGGGAGACCCAGTACTTC.

CDR3 nucleotide sequence: TGCAGCGTTGAAGGTCGGGACAGGGAGGAAGCTTTCTTT. Translating it yields CSVEGRDREEAFF. The chain has TRBV29-1 and TRBJ1-1; 9 bases fit TRBD1. Per germline, CDR1 SQVTM and CDR2 ANQGSEA. CDR3 length equals 13 residues. V lost 1 base to trimming and J lost 8 bases; unmatched junction nucleotides: 5.

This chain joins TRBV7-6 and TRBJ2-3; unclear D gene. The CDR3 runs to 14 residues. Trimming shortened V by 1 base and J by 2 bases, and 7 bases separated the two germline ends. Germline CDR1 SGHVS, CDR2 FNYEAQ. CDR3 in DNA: TGTGCCAGCAGCTTAGTGCGCTTCACAGATACGCAGTATTTT. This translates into CASSLVRFTDTQYF.

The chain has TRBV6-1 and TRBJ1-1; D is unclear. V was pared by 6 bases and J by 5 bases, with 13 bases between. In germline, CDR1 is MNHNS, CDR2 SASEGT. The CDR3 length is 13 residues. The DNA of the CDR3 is TGTGCCAGCAGATACGGTAGAGGGACTGAAGCTTTCTTT. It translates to CASRYGRGTEAFF.

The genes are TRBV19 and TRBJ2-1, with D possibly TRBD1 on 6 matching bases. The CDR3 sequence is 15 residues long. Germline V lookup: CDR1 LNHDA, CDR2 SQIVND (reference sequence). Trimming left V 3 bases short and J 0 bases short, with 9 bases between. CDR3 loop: CASSMQGSSYNEQFF. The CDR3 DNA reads TGTGCCAGTAGTATGCAGGGGTCCTCCTACAATGAGCAGTTCTTC.

The CDR3 bases are TGTGCCAGCAGCCGCTCTATGACAGGGATCGGGATCATGAACACTGAAGCTTTCTTT. Translation: CASSRSMTGIGIMNTEAFF. The chain is built from TRBV5-5 and TRBJ1-1; the match to TRBD1 covers 7 bases. V gave up 4 bases and J gave up 0 bases; unmatched junction bases: 18. Germline V gene data show CDR1 as SGHKS and CDR2 as YYEKEE (reference sequence). The CDR3 extends over 19 amino acids.

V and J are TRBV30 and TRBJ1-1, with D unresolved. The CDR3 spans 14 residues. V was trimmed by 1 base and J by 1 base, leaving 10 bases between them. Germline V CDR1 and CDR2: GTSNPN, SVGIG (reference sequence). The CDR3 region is CAWSGASRNTEAFF. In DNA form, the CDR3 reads TGTGCCTGGAGTGGGGCCTCAAGGAACACTGAAGCTTTCTTT.

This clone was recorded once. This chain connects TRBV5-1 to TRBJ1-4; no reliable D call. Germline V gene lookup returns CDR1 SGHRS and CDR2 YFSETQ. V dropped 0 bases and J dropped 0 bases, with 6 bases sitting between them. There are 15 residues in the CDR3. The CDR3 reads CASSLGAATNEKLFF. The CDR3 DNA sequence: TGCGCCAGCAGCTTGGGTGCGGCAACTAATGAAAAACTGTTTTTT.

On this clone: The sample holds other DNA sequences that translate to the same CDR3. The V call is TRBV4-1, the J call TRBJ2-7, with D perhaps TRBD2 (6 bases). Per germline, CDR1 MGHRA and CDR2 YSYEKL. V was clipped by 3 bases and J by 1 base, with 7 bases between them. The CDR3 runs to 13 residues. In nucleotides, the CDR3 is TGCGCCAGCAGCCAGGGACTTTCCTACGAGCAGTACTTC. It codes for CASSQGLSYEQYF.